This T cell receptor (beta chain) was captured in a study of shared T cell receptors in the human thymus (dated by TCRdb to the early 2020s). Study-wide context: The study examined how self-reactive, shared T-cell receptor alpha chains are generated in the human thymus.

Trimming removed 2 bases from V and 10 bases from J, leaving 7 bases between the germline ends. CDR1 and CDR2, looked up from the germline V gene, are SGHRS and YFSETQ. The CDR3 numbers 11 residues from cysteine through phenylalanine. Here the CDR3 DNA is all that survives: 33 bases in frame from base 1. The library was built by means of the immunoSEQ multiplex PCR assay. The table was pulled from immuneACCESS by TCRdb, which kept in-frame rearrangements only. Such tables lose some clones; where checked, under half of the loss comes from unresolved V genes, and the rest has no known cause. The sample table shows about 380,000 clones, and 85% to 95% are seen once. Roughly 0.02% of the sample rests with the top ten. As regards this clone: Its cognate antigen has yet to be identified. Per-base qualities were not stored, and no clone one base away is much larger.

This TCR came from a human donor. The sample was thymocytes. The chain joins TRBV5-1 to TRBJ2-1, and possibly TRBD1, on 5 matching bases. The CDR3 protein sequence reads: CASSLQVEQFF. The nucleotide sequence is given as TGCGCCAGCAGCTTACAGGTGGAGCAGTTCTTC.